This T cell receptor beta chain was recorded in a study of blood T cell repertoires in COVID-19. Across the study: The study drew acute and convalescent COVID-19 samples from the United States, Italy and Spain. Sample material is recorded as cDNA or gDNA derived from T cells, B-cell-depleted T cells, or PBMCs.

Trimming cost V 6 bases and J 4 bases; bases outside gene matches: 10. The germline V gene encodes CDR1 SNHLY and CDR2 FYNNEI. This CDR3 region has 15 residues. Generated by immunoSEQ multiplex PCR, the TCRdb table keeps only in-frame clones and is missing some. This sample has about 82,000 clones, with roughly 80% found just once. V gene TRBV2 combines with J gene TRBJ1-2; 8 nucleotides agree with TRBD1. This TCR was sampled from a woman in her thirties or forties with active or convalescent COVID-19. Sequencing was carried out using peripheral blood. The CDR3 DNA follows: TGTGCCAGCAGCAAAACCGGACAGGGAGGCTATGGCTACACCTTC. Its protein product is CASSKTGQGGYGYTF.